The rows below give T cell receptor beta chains drawn from one sample of a study of cytomegalovirus exposure and HLA in healthy donors. The table came from immunoSEQ multiplex PCR; TCRdb's copy has only in-frame clones and leaves some out. The table has approximately 170,000 clones, 81% seen once. Sequenced material: PBMCs. The receptors derive from a man between 50 and 59 years old in good health and CMV-seropositive. The CDR3 runs from the conserved cysteine through the conserved F or W. The D gene is left open where the match is weak. Rows may omit the clone size; those that give it use once, few, many or a size class.

>TRBV7-9|NA|TRBJ1-5|NA
CSSSLNAGVGLVQPQHF
TGTTCCAGCAGCCTCAATGCAGGGGTAGGTTTAGTTCAGCCCCAGCATTTT
>TRBV6-5|few|TRBJ1-4|NA
CASSLDWNEKLFF
TGTGCCAGCAGTTTGGACTGGAATGAAAAACTGTTTTTT
>TRBV5-8|NA|TRBJ1-2|NA
CASSFTAGPRGYTF
TGTGCCAGCAGCTTCACGGCAGGGCCCCGTGGCTACACCTTC
>TRBV5-5|NA|TRBJ1-1|NA
CASSLLEGGRTEAFF
TGTGCCAGCAGCTTGCTGGAGGGAGGGAGAACTGAAGCTTTCTTT
>TRBV28|few|TRBJ1-2|TRBD1
CASSLTGTGGEGGGYTF
TGTGCCAGCAGTTTGACCGGGACAGGGGGCGAGGGGGGCGGCTACACCTTC
>TRBV4-2|NA|TRBJ2-7|NA
CASSHPGASTSYEQYF
TGTGCCAGCAGCCACCCGGGAGCCTCAACCTCCTACGAGCAGTACTTC
>TRBV28|NA|TRBJ1-5|TRBD1
CASSWGQGGDKPQHF
TGTGCCAGCAGTTGGGGACAGGGAGGTGATAAGCCCCAGCATTTT
>TRBV11-2|NA|TRBJ1-2|TRBD1
CASSPRTGVYGYTF
TGTGCCAGCAGCCCACGGACAGGGGTCTATGGCTACACCTTC
>TRBV7-8|once|TRBJ1-1|TRBD1
CASSLTGVSMNTEAFF
TGTGCCAGCAGCTTGACAGGGGTTTCAATGAACACTGAAGCTTTCTTT
>TRBV4-3|NA|TRBJ2-7|NA
CASSQGREREAEQYF
TGCGCCAGCAGCCAAGGGAGGGAGAGGGAGGCCGAGCAGTACTTC
>TRBV27|NA|TRBJ2-5|TRBD2
CASSRSLAGVETQYF
TGTGCCAGCAGCCGTAGTCTAGCGGGAGTTGAGACCCAGTACTTC